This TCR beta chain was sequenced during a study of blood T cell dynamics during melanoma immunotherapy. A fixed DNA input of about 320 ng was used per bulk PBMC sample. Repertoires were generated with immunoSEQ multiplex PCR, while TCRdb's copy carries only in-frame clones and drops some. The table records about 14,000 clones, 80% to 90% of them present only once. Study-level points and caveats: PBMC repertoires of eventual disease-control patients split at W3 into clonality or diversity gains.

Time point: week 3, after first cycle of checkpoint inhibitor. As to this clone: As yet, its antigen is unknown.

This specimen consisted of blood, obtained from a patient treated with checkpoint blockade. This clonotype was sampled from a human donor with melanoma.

The CDR3 protein is CASSHPGSDTQYF. DNA for the CDR3: TGTGCCAGCAGCCACCCCGGGTCAGATACGCAGTATTTT. This chain links TRBV7-3 with TRBJ2-3; D is uncertain. The CDR3 spans 13 residues. V lost 5 bases to trimming and J lost 4 bases, with 10 bases between them. Germline assignment: CDR1 SGHTA and CDR2 FQGTGA.